One sample yielded the 13 T cell receptor beta chains listed below, sequenced in a study of blood T cells in healthy people across ages. The second PCR ran roughly 7 to 12 cycles with a sample-barcoded 5' primer and J-beta primers. TCRdb reprocessed the 5' RACE reads with MiXCR, giving one entry per CDR3 protein. The profile shows some 800,000 distinct CDR3 sequences, more than 40% of them singletons. The sequenced sample was blood. These receptors originate from a man in his fifties or sixties in good health.

This sequence joins TRBV12-3 or TRBV12-4 and TRBJ2-3, with a tentative D call TRBD2 (7 bases). V was shortened by 5 bases and J by 10 bases, with 25 bases between the two germline ends. This CDR3 is built from 16 residues. CDR3 DNA: TGTGCCAGCAGTGCAGGAGCCCCCGCGGGGGCAGGGGCGCAGTATTTT. This encodes CASSAGAPAGAGAQYF.

The V and J genes are TRBV7-9 and TRBJ1-1; D is undetermined. CDR3 size: 14 residues. Trimming took off 6 bases at V and 1 base at J, with 12 bases between the two ends. Germline V gene data show CDR1 as SEHNR and CDR2 as FQNEAQ (reference sequence). As DNA, the CDR3 is TGTGCCAGCAGAGAAGGCACATCGAACACTGAAGCTTTCTTT. This translates into CASREGTSNTEAFF.

This clonotype came up many times. The rearrangement links TRBV27 to TRBJ2-5, with TRBD1 matching over 7 bases. Losses at the gene ends were 4 bases for V and 8 bases for J; bases not matched to a gene: 10. Germline values: CDR1 MNHEY, CDR2 SMNVEV (reference sequence). The CDR3 contains 14 residues. The CDR3 DNA reads TGTGCCAGCAGTTCGTTAGGGGGCAGCGTTACCCAGTACTTC. Its translation: CASSSLGGSVTQYF.

This clonotype was found a few times. The chain has TRBV20-1 and TRBJ1-6, with 9 bases aligning to TRBD1. The CDR3 contains 15 residues. The germline V gene encodes CDR1 DFQATT and CDR2 SNEGSKA (reference sequence). V trimming: 3 bases; J trimming: 6 bases; junction bases outside the gene matches: 6. CDR3 in DNA: TGCAGTGCTAGTGAGGGGGGACAGGGTAATTCACCCCTCCACTTT. Its translation: CSASEGGQGNSPLHF.

This clonotype was found a few times. The chain has TRBV15 and TRBJ2-5; D is unresolved. Germline values: CDR1 LNHNV, CDR2 YYDKDF (reference sequence). The CDR3 loop spans 13 amino acids. V was clipped by 0 bases and J by 1 base, with 3 bases between them. CDR3 DNA sequence: TGTGCCACCAGCAGAGAGACCCAAGAGACCCAGTACTTC. Translated, it gives CATSRETQETQYF.

The V and J genes are TRBV11-1 and TRBJ2-1; no definite D call. The CDR3 has 16 amino acids. The V end lost 3 bases, the J end lost 0 bases, and 12 bases lay between the germline ends. CDR1 SGHAT and CDR2 FQDESV come from the germline V gene (reference sequence). The CDR3 nucleotides read TGTGCCAGCAGCTTCGGAGACTGCAGCTCCTACAATGAGCAGTTCTTC. It translates to CASSFGDCSSYNEQFF.

The chain couples TRBV18 to TRBJ1-1; D is ambiguous. CDR1 KGHSH and CDR2 LQKENI come from the germline V gene. This CDR3 contains 13 residues. The V gene lost 3 bases and the J gene lost 4 bases, with 9 bases spanning the gap. CDR3 region: CASSPDDFTEAFF. The CDR3 coding sequence is TGTGCCAGCTCACCCGACGACTTCACTGAAGCTTTCTTT.

This clonotype has only a few counts. V is TRBV5-5 and J is TRBJ2-5; 8 positions agree with TRBD1. V lost 1 base and J lost 5; bases outside the gene matches: 7. Germline lookup yields CDR1 SGHKS and CDR2 YYEKEE (reference sequence). This CDR3 spans 15 amino acids. CDR3 in DNA: TGTGCCAGCAGCTTGCAAGGACAGGGTAGGGAGACCCAGTACTTC. The encoded protein is CASSLQGQGRETQYF.

This clonotype has a handful of counts. The V and J genes are TRBV7-2 and TRBJ2-5, with D possibly being TRBD2 (5 bases). The V end was cut by 3 bases, the J end by 5 bases, with 22 bases between. Germline-derived CDR1 and CDR2 are SGHTA and FQGNSA. The CDR3 runs 17 residues. The CDR3 protein is CASSFGGGSNEKETQYF. The CDR3 DNA is TGTGCCAGCAGCTTCGGTGGCGGGTCGAATGAAAAGGAGACCCAGTACTTC.

The V call is TRBV6-1, the J call TRBJ2-6, with a possible D match to TRBD1 (6 bases). The ends were cut back, 4 bases at V and 4 bases at J, with 17 bases in the middle. The germline V gene encodes CDR1 MNHNS and CDR2 SASEGT. This CDR3 has 17 amino acids. The CDR3 sequence: CASSVDRPQDGANVLTF. CDR3 sequence (DNA): TGTGCCAGCAGTGTTGACAGGCCCCAAGACGGGGCCAACGTCCTGACTTTC.

Only one count was recorded for this clonotype. CDR3 in DNA: TGTGCCAGCGGAGACAGGGGGGTATACGAGCAGTACTTC. Its translation is CASGDRGVYEQYF. The chain joins TRBV6-2 or TRBV6-3 to TRBJ2-5; TRBD1 agrees at 9 bases. The J call is uncertain, as TRBJ2-7 better fits the DNA end. Germline CDR1 MNHEY, CDR2 SVGEGT. This CDR3 has 13 residues.

J is TRBJ2-7 and V is TRBV6-2 or TRBV6-3; D gene unclear. CDR1 MNHEY and CDR2 SVGEGT come from the germline V gene. This CDR3 is built from 12 residues. The V and J ends lost 2 bases and 10 bases respectively, with 12 bases between them. The CDR3 loop reads CASSYSQRFQYF. DNA for the CDR3: TGTGCCAGCAGTTACAGTCAGAGATTCCAGTACTTC.

This clonotype has just a few counts. In DNA form, the CDR3 reads TGTGCCAGCAGTTTAGCTGGACAGGTCACCTCTGGGGCCAACGTCCTGACTTTC. Its protein product is CASSLAGQVTSGANVLTF. The rearrangement joins TRBV6-2 or TRBV6-3 to TRBJ2-6; 7 nucleotides line up with TRBD1. Germline V gives CDR1 MNHEY, CDR2 SVGEGT. The CDR3 covers 18 residues. The V and J ends lost 4 bases and 0 bases, in that order; junction bases with no gene match: 9.